This paragraph covers one T cell receptor beta chain sequence. The antigen is not known. Every subset of CD8+ T cells was sorted in triplicate at some 310,000 cells each. Naive cells were sorted as CD45RO-, CCR7+, CD27+ and CD95-. With UMI labels, 5' RACE was used to prepare the TRB cDNA libraries. TCRdb derives one entry per CDR3 protein from the 5' RACE reads, leaving out DNA. The repertoire table contains tens of thousands of distinct CDR3 sequences. The germline CDR1 and CDR2 sequences are SNHLY and FYNNEI. The CDR3 contains 13 residues. This entry belongs to a study of CXCR3-negative and CXCR3-positive naive CD8 T cells. Notes on the study in general: Naive cells positive for CXCR3 carried more hydrophobic TRB CDR3s than CXCR3-negative ones. TRBV-TRBJ usage was alike in naive CXCR3-negative and CXCR3-positive cells but differed in memory cells.

The TCR sequence derives from a human donor in good health. Some clones in this sample may be carry-over from other donors' samples. V is TRBV2 and J is TRBJ2-3; absent DNA, TCRdb's TRBD1 call cannot be checked. Sample: naive CXCR3+ CD8+ T cells from blood. Documented subset: CD45RO-CCR7+CD27+CD95- naive CD8+ T cells expressing CXCR3 (TNR3+). CDR3 sequence: CASSENREDTQYF.